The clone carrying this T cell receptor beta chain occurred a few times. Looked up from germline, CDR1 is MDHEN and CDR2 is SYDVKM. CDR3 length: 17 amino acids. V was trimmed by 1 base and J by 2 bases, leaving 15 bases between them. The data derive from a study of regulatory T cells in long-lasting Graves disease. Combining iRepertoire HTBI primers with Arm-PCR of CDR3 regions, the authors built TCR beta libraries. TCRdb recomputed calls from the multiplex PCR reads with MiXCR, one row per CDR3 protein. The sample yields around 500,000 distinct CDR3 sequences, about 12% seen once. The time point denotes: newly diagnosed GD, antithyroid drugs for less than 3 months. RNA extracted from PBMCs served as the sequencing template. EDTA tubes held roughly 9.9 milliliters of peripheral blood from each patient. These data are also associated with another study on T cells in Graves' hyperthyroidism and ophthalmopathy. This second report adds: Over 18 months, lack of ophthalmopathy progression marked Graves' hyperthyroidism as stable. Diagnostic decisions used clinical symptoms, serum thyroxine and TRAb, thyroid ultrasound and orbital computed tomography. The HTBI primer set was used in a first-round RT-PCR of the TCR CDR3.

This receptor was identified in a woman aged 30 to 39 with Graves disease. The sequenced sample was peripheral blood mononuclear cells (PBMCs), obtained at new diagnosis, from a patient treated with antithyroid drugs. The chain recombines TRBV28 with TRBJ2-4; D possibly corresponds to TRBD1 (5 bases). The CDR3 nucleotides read TGTGCCAGCAGTTTATCCGCAGGGTTTTTTCCCAAAAACATTCAGTACTTC. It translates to CASSLSAGFFPKNIQYF.